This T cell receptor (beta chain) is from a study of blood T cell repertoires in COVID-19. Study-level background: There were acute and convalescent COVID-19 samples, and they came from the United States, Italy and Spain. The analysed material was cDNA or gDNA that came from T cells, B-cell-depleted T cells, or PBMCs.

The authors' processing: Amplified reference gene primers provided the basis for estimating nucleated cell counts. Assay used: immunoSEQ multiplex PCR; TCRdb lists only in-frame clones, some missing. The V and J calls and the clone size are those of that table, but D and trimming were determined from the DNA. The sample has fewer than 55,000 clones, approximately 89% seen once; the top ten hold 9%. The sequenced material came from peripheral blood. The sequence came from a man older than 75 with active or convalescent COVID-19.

In DNA form, the CDR3 reads TGTGCCAGCAGCTTAGGCACCAGGGAGACCCAGTACTTC. Its translation: CASSLGTRETQYF. This chain joins TRBV7-6 and TRBJ2-5, with D hard to call. V lost 1 base, J lost 5 bases, and 8 bases lay in between. Germline values: CDR1 SGHVS, CDR2 FNYEAQ. The CDR3 length is 13 residues.